These 10 T cell receptor beta chains were all obtained from the same sample, sequenced in a study of cytomegalovirus exposure and HLA in healthy donors. The PCR ran on 60 Vbeta and 13 Jbeta primers. This table comes from immunoSEQ multiplex PCR, and its TCRdb copy is limited to in-frame clones, with some not included. The sample gives 100,000 or so clones, 74% of which show up once; about 2.6% is in the top ten. Sequencing was done on a sample of PBMCs. The receptors derive from a man over 45 in good health and CMV-seropositive.

The V gene is TRBV7-2, the J gene TRBJ1-2; TRBD1 might be the D (5 bases). CDR1 and CDR2 from the germline V gene are SGHTA and FQGNSA. This CDR3 has 13 residues. V was pared by 1 base and J by 8 bases, with 11 bases between. The CDR3 DNA sequence: TGTGCCAGCAGCTTAGGCAGGGTTCAAGGCTACACCTTC. This translates into CASSLGRVQGYTF.

This clone was counted between two and nine times. The chain is built from TRBV28 and TRBJ1-1; TRBD1 is a possible D gene (5 bases). Trimming cost V 6 bases and J 1 base, with 18 bases left between them. The CDR3 consists of 16 residues. The V gene's germline CDR1 is MDHEN and CDR2 SYDVKM. The chain's CDR3 is CASSSTAGGWNTEAFF. The CDR3 region has the DNA TGTGCCAGCAGCTCCACTGCCGGGGGGTGGAACACTGAAGCTTTCTTT.

The chain joins TRBV7-8 to TRBJ2-7, with a weak D call TRBD2 (5 bases). The CDR3 has 14 amino acids. From germline, CDR1 is SGHVS and CDR2 FQNEAQ. The V end was cut by 4 bases, the J end by 6 bases, with 16 bases between. The CDR3, as DNA: TGTGCCAGCAGCTCCCGGTACACTAGGACCGAGCAGTACTTC. Translation gives CASSSRYTRTEQYF. The full variable domain, its missing parts supplied by reference TRBV7-8 and TRBJ2-7, is GAGVSQSPRYKVAKRGQDVALRCDPISGHVSLFWYQQALGQGPEFLTYFQNEAQLDKSGLPSDRFFAERPEGSVSTLKIQRTQQEDSAVYLCASSSRYTRTEQYFGPGTRLTVT.

The chain joins TRBV5-1 to TRBJ1-4; a weak D match, TRBD1 (6 bases). The CDR3 runs 15 residues. The ends were cut back, 4 bases at V and 7 bases at J, with 17 bases in the middle. Germline V CDR1 and CDR2: SGHRS, YFSETQ. As DNA, the CDR3 is TGCGCCAGCAGCCCGTTGGCAGGGGATCGTGAAAAACTGTTTTTT. It yields the protein CASSPLAGDREKLFF.

This chain connects TRBV10-3 to TRBJ2-7; D perhaps matches TRBD2 (6 bases). V was trimmed by 8 bases and J by 3 bases, leaving 14 bases between them. Germline assignment: CDR1 ENHRY and CDR2 SYGVKD. This CDR3 is built from 13 residues. The CDR3 is CAISAGTFYEQYF. As DNA, the CDR3 is TGTGCCATCTCCGCCGGGACTTTCTACGAGCAGTACTTC.

This clone has just one count. CDR3 nucleotides: TGTGCCATCAGTGGCCCCGGGACAGGGTTAACTGAAGCTTTCTTT. Translation gives CAISGPGTGLTEAFF. The gene calls are TRBV10-3 and TRBJ1-1, with 9 bases identical to TRBD1. CDR1 ENHRY and CDR2 SYGVKD come from the germline V gene. The junction had 8 bases not matched to a gene; V was cut back by 4 bases and J by 5 bases. The CDR3 totals 15 residues.

The rearrangement uses TRBV10-3 and TRBJ2-5, with a weak D call TRBD1 (5 bases). The CDR3 contains 13 residues. CDR1 and CDR2 from the germline V gene are ENHRY and SYGVKD. Trimming removed 6 bases at V and 4 bases at J, with 12 bases between. CDR3 coding DNA: TGTGCCATCAGAGAACCTAGGGGAGAGACCCAGTACTTC. Translation: CAIREPRGETQYF.

The V and J genes are TRBV18 and TRBJ1-2; D remains unclear. The germline gives CDR1 KGHSH, CDR2 LQKENI. V lost 1 base and J lost 6, with 6 bases in between. The CDR3 spans 12 residues. The CDR3 protein is CASSPQADGYTF. DNA for the CDR3: TGTGCCAGCTCACCACAAGCGGATGGCTACACCTTC.

The chain has TRBV10-3 and TRBJ2-2, with a possible D match to TRBD1 (5 bases). The germline CDR1 and CDR2 sequences are ENHRY and SYGVKD. V shed 3 bases and J shed 7 bases, with 15 bases lying between them. This CDR3 has 15 residues. The CDR3 here is CAISDPSREIGELFF. The CDR3 bases are TGTGCCATCAGTGATCCCTCCAGGGAAATCGGGGAGCTGTTTTTT.

The CDR3 is CASSGGQGRQETQYF. CDR3 bases: TGTGCCAGCAGCGGGGGACAGGGGCGGCAAGAGACCCAGTACTTC. The J gene is TRBJ2-5, the V gene TRBV5-6, with TRBD1 matching 10 bases. V trimming: 4 bases; J trimming: 2 bases; junction bases outside the gene matches: 5. From germline, CDR1 is SGHDT and CDR2 YYEEEE. This CDR3 contains 15 residues.